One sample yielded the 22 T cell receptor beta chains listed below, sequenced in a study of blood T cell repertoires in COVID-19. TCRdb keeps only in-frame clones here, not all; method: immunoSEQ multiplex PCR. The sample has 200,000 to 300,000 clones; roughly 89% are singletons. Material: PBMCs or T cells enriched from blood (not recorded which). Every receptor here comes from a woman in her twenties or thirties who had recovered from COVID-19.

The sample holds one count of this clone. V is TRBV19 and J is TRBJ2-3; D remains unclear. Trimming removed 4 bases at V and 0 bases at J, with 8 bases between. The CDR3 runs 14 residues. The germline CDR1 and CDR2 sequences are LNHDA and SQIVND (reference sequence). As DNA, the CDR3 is TGTGCCAGTAGTAGTCGTCAGAGCACAGATACGCAGTATTTT. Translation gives CASSSRQSTDTQYF.

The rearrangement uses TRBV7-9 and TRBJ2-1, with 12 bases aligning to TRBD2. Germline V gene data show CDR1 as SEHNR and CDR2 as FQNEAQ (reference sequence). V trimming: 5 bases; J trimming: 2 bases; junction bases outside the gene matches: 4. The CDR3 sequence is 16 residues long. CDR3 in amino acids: CASSPGLAGTYNEQFF. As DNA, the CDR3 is TGTGCCAGCAGCCCCGGACTAGCGGGAACCTACAATGAGCAGTTCTTC. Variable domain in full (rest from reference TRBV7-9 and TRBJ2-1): DTGVSQNPRHKITKRGQNVTFRCDPISEHNRLYWYRQTLGQGPEFLTYFQNEAQLEKSRLLSDRFSAERPKGSFSTLEIQRTEQGDSAMYLCASSPGLAGTYNEQFFGPGTRLTVL.

Here the CDR3 reads CASSGGTGGQQFF. The CDR3 DNA sequence: TGTGCCAGCAGTGGTGGGACAGGGGGCCAGCAGTTCTTC. The chain carries TRBV6-4 and TRBJ2-1, with 12 bases that match TRBD1. The CDR3 extends over 13 amino acids. Germline CDR1 and CDR2: MRHNA and SNTAGT. V lost 4 bases and J lost 11; bases outside the gene matches: 3.

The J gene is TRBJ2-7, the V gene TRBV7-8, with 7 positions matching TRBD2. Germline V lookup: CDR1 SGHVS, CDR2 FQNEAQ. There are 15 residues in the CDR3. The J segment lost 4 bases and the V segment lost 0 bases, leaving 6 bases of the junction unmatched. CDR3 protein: CASSLAGGGGYEQYF. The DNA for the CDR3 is TGTGCCAGCAGCTTAGCCGGCGGGGGAGGGTACGAGCAGTACTTC.

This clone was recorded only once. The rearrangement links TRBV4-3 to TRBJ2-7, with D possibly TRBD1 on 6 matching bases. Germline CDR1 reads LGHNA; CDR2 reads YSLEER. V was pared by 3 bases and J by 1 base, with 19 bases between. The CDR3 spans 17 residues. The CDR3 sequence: CASSQANGDTNSYEQYF. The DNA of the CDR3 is TGCGCCAGCAGCCAGGCTAATGGGGACACCAATTCCTACGAGCAGTACTTC.

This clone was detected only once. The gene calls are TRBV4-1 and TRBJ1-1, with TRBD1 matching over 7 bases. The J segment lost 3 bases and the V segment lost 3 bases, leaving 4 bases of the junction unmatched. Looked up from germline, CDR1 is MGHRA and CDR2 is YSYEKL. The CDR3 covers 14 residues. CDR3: CASSQGRGDTEAFF. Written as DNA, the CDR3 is TGCGCCAGCAGCCAGGGCAGGGGGGACACTGAAGCTTTCTTT.

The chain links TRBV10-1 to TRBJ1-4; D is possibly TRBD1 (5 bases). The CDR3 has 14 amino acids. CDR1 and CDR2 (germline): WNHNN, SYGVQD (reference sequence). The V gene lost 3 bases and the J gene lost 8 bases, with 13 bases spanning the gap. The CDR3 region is CASSEDSSREKLFF. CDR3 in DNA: TGCGCCAGCAGTGAAGACAGCTCGAGAGAAAAACTGTTTTTT.

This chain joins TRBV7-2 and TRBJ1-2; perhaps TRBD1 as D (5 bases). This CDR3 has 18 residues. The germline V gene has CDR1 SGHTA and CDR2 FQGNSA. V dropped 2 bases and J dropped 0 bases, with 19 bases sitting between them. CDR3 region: CASSLSLGGAIANYGYTF. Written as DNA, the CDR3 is TGTGCCAGCAGCTTATCTCTGGGGGGTGCCATTGCTAACTATGGCTACACCTTC.

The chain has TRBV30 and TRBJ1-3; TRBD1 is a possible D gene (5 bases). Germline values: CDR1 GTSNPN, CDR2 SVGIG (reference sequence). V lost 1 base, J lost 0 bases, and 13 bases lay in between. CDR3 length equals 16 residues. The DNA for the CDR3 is TGTGCCTGGAGTGCACTGACAGCCTACTCTGGAAACACCATATATTTT. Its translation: CAWSALTAYSGNTIYF.

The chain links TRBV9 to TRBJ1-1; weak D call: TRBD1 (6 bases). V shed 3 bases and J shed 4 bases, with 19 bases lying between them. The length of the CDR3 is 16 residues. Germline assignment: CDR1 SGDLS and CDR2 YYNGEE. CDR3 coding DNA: TGTGCCAGCAGCGCTGTTTGGGGCGTAGGGGGCACTGAAGCTTTCTTT. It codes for CASSAVWGVGGTEAFF.

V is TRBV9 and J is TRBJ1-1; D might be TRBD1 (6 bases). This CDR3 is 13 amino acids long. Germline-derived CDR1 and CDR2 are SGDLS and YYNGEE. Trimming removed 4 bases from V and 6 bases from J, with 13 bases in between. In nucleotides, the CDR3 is TGTGCCAGCAGCCCCGGACAGAATCCTGAAGCTTTCTTT. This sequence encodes CASSPGQNPEAFF.

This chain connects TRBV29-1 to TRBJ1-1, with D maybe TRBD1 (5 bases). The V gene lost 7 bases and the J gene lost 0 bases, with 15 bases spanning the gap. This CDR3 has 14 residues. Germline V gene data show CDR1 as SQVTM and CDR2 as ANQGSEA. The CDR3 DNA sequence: TGCAGCGCAAGAACCCGGGGGATGAACACTGAAGCTTTCTTT. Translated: CSARTRGMNTEAFF. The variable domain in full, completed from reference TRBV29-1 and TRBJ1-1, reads SAVISQKPSRDICQRGTSLTIQCQVDSQVTMMFWYRQQPGQSLTLIATANQGSEATYESGFVIDKFPISRPNLTFSTLTVSNMSPEDSSIYLCSARTRGMNTEAFFGQGTRLTVV.

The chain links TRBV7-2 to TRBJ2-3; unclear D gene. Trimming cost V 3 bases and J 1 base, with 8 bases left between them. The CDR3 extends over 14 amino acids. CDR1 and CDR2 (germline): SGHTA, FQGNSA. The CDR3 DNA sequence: TGTGCCAGCAGCTTTGAACACCGCACAGATACGCAGTATTTT. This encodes CASSFEHRTDTQYF.

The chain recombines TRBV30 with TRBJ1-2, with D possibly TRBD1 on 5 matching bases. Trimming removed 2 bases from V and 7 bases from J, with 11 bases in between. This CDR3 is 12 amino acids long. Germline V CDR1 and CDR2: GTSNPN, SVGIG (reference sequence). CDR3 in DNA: TGTGCCTGGAGTCTAGGGGCGTTTGGCTACACCTTC. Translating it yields CAWSLGAFGYTF.

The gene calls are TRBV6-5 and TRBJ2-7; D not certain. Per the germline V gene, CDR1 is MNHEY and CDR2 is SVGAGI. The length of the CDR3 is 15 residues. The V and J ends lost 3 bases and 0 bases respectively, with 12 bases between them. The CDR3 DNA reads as TGTGCCAGCAGTTATACACAAGCGAGCTCCTACGAGCAGTACTTC. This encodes CASSYTQASSYEQYF.

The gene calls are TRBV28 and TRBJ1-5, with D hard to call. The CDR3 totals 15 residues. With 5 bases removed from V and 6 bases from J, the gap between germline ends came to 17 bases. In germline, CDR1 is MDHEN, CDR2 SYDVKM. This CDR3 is CASSDLGVGSQPQHF. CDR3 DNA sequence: TGTGCCAGCAGTGACCTCGGGGTGGGTAGTCAGCCCCAGCATTTT.

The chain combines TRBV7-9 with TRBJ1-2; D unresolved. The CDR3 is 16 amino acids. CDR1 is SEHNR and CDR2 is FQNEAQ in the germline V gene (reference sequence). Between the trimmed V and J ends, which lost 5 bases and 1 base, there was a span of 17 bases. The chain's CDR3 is CASSTTGGSGNYGYTF. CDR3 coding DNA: TGTGCCAGCAGCACCACTGGAGGGAGCGGTAACTATGGCTACACCTTC.

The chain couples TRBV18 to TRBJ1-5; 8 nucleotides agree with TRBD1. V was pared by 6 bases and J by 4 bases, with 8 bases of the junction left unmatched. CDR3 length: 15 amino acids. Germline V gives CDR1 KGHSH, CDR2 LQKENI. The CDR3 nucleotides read TGTGCCAGCTCGGGGTTGGACAGGGTGAATCAGCCCCAGCATTTT. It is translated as CASSGLDRVNQPQHF.

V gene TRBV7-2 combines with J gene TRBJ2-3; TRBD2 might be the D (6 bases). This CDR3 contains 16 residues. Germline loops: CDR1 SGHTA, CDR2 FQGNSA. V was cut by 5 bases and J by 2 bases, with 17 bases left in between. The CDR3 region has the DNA TGTGCCAGCAGCATTCGTCGGCGGGGCTACACAGATACGCAGTATTTT. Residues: CASSIRRRGYTDTQYF.

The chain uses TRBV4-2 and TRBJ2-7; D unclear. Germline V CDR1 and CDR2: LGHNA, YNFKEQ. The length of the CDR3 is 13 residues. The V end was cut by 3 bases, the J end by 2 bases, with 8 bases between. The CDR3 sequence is CASSHYTAYEQYF. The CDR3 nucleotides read TGTGCCAGCAGCCACTATACGGCCTACGAGCAGTACTTC.

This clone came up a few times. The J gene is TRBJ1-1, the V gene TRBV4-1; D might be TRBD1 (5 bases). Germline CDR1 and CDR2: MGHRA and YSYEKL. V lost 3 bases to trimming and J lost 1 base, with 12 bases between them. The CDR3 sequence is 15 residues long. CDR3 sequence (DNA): TGCGCCAGCAGCCAGACCTCAACAGGGAACACTGAAGCTTTCTTT. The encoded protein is CASSQTSTGNTEAFF.

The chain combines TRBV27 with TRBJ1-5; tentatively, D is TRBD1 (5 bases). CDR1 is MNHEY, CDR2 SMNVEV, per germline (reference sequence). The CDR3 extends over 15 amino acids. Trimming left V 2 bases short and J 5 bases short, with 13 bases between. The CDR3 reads CASSLVYRLDQPQHF. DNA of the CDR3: TGTGCCAGCAGTTTAGTTTACAGGCTGGATCAGCCCCAGCATTTT.